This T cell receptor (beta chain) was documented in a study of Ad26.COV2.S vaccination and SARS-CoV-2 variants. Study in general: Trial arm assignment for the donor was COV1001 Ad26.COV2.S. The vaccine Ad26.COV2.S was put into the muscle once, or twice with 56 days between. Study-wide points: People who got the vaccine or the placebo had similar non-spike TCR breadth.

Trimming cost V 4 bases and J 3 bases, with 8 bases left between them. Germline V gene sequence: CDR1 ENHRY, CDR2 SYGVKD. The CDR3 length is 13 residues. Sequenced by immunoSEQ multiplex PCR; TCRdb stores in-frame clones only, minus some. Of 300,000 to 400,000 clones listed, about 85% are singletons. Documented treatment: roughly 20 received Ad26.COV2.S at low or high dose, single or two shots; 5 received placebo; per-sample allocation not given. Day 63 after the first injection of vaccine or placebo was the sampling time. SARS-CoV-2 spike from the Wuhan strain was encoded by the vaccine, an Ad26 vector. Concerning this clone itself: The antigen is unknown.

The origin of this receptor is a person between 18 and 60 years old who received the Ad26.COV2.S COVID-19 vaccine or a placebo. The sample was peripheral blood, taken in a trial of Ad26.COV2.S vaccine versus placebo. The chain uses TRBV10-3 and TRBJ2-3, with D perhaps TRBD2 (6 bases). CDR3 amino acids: CAISAGLTDTQYF. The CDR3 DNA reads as TGTGCCATCAGTGCGGGACTGACAGATACGCAGTATTTT.